This TCR beta chain was recovered during a study of shared clonotypes between healthy human individuals (TCRdb year 2020). Describing the broader study: The cohort included a few men and a couple of women between 18 and 49 years of age. For each donor, three plates each were used for CD4 naive and CD4 memory, two plates were used for CD8 naive, and one plate was used for CD8 memory. To estimate repertoire size and how much clonotype sharing occurs between individuals, the study deeply sequenced the blood TCR repertoires of five healthy adults. Libraries were prepared and TCR repertoires were sequenced by different laboratories using diverse techniques, in order to increase sequencing depth and limit assay-specific biases. Leukapheresis yielded between about 0.9 and 9 billion PBMCs per donor. On the study overall, not on this receptor specifically: Incomplete sequencing was indicated by rarefaction of sorted-subset datasets, despite the large sequencing depth. Sampling was restricted to blood, and TCR repertoires in tissues likely differ from the TCR repertoires found in blood. The genetic and exposure-history diversity represented was limited by the small number of donors. Compared with non-shared clonotypes, the clonotypes found in all four sorted-subset donors had higher generation probabilities. Naive subsets generally had larger estimated clonotype richness than memory subsets did. Pairwise subsampling indicated that sequencing depth was expected to affect the degree of clonotype sharing among donors. Across a handful of donors, approximately 5% of naive CD4, over 3% of naive CD8, about 2% of memory CD4, and about 0.4% of memory CD8 clonotypes were shared.

Healthy HIV-negative adults with no recently reported acute infections or vaccinations were included as donors. All donors were Caucasian adults living in Nashville, Tennessee, USA. CD4+ T cells were enriched through magnetic negative selection, after which naive cells were positively selected on CD45RA and the remaining negative fraction served as the memory subset. After blood collection by leukapheresis, PBMCs were isolated using Ficoll-Histopaque density gradient centrifugation and then cryopreserved in the vapor phase of liquid nitrogen. Purity and quantity of every magnetically sorted T cell population were checked by analytical flow cytometry. Genomic DNA was isolated from every sorted fraction and measured by UV absorbance on a Nanodrop 2000c. Using the deep immunoSEQ assay, TCR CDR3 regions were amplified from genomic DNA by multiplex PCR. Extracted genomic DNA from each cell subset was spread evenly across all wells of several immunoSEQ 96-well plates, with each plate serving as a replicate. For sorted subsets, each replicate PCR was loaded with roughly 190 ng genomic DNA, equivalent to approximately 27,000 T cell genomes. Purified libraries were quantified with a Qubit 3.0 fluorometer, sized on a Bioanalyzer 2100, and re-quantified with the KAPA Library Quantification kit. A separate single-read 150-cycle Illumina NextSeq 550 flow cell was used to sequence each immunoSEQ 96-well plate. Per the original workflow: The immunoSEQ output contained only junctional sequences without quality scores, so filtering could not match that applied to full-length reads. To assign V/J genes and CDR3, sequences were annotated using PyIR, a Python wrapper for IgBLAST v1.9, with IMGT germline references. Reads with weak V/J assignments (E-value above 1e-6), missing CDR3, stop codons, out-of-frame junctions, or ambiguous translated residues were removed. V3J clonotypes were defined as sequences sharing the same inferred V gene, J gene, and CDR3 amino acid sequence. Percentage overlap between repertoires was computed as shared unique clonotypes divided by the size of the smaller repertoire. Three approaches were used to assess repertoire richness: RTK rarefaction, the Chao1 estimator, and Recon v2.1 estimates of unobserved clonotypes. For all TCRbeta clonotypes obtained by the gDNA method from a few donors, generation probabilities were computed with OLGA. In TCRdb, the immuneACCESS table is reduced to in-frame sequences with V and J assigned. These tables do not hold every clone; where another copy was compared, an unresolved V gene accounts for under half, and the others remain unexplained. V, J and clone size are those of that table, while D and trimming were read from the DNA. In all, the sample holds roughly 2.5 million clones, and around nine tenths of those were seen once. The top ten clones comprise 0.14% of the sample.

Per the germline V gene, SGHDN is the CDR1 and FVKESK is the CDR2. Trimming takes 1 base from V and 0 bases from J, and the germline ends sit 7 bases apart. Taken from cysteine to phenylalanine, the CDR3 has 15 residues. CDR3 DNA is the only sequence kept; it has 45 bases, read in frame from the first base. Turning to this clone: The antigen it recognizes is unknown. Base qualities are missing; no much larger clone stands one base away.

This sequence originates from a young man in good health. The V and J genes are TRBV14 and TRBJ1-3; the D gene cannot be named for sure. Sequenced sample: naive CD4+ T cells sorted from blood. According to the study, the label for this sample's cell subset or site signals: CD45RA+ positively selected. This receptor carries the CDR3 CASSQVQVSGNTIYF. The nucleotide sequence reads as follows: TGTGCCAGCAGCCAAGTCCAGGTCTCTGGAAACACCATATATTTT. The reference TRBV14 and TRBJ1-3 proteins fill in what lies around the CDR3, so the full variable domain reads EAGVTQFPSHSVIEKGQTVTLRCDPISGHDNLYWYRRVMGKEIKFLLHFVKESKQDESGMPNNRFLAERTGGTYSTLKVQPAELEDSGVYFCASSQVQVSGNTIYFGEGSWLTVV.